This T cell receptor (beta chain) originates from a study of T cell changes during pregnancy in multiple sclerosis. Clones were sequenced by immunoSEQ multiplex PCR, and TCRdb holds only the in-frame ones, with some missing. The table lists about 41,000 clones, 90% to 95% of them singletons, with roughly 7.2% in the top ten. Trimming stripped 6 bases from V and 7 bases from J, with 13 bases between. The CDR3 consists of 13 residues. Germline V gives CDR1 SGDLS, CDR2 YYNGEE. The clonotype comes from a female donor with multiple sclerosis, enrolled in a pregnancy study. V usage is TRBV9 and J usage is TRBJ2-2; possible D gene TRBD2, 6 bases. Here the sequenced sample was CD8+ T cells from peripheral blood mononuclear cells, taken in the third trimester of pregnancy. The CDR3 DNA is TGTGCCAGCACGGAGGGAGGTGTCGGGGAGCTGTTTTTT. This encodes CASTEGGVGELFF.